This T cell receptor (beta chain) was retrieved from a study of OX40 agonist ivuxolimab in advanced cancers. Anyone with autoimmune disease history or systemic immunosuppression was excluded. The data were produced by immunoSEQ multiplex PCR, yet TCRdb's version contains in-frame clones alone and is incomplete. The sample contains fewer than 70,000 clones, 85% to 90% of which appear only once. The CDR3 extends over 13 amino acids. V lost 11 bases to trimming and J lost 1 base; unmatched junction nucleotides: 6. Germline V CDR1 and CDR2: MNHNS, SASEGT. The clonotype was recovered from an adult with an advanced solid tumor such as melanoma, head and neck, liver or kidney cancer. The sequencing here drew on CD4+ or CD8+ T cells sorted from blood, taken in a trial of the OX40 agonist ivuxolimab. This rearrangement joins TRBV6-1 to TRBJ2-3, with 7 bases lining up with TRBD2. The CDR3 DNA reads as TGTGCCTCCAGCCTAGCGGGCACAGATACGCAGTATTTT. Its translation is CASSLAGTDTQYF.